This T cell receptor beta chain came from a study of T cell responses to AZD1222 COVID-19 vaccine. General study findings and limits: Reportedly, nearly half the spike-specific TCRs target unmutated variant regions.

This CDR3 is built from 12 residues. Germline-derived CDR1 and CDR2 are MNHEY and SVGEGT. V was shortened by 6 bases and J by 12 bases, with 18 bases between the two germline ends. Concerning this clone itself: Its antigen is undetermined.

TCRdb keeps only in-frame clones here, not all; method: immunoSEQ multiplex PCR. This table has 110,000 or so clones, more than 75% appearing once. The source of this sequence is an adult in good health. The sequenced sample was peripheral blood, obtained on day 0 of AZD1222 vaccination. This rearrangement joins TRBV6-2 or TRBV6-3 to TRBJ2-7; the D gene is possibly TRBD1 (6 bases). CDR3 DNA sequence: TGTGCCAGCAGCACGACAGGCGGGCGTTGGTACTTC. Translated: CASSTTGGRWYF.